Given below is one T cell receptor (beta chain) in context. Antigen unknown. Sequenced by immunoSEQ multiplex PCR; TCRdb stores in-frame clones only, minus some. The sample carries 130,000 to 150,000 clones, 80% to 95% recorded once. The data stem from a study of T cell responses to AZD1222 COVID-19 vaccine. The CDR3 length is 14 residues. Germline V gene data show CDR1 as LNHDA and CDR2 as SQIVND (reference sequence). The ends lost 7 bases at V and 7 bases at J; junction bases unmatched: 10. General observations from the study: Regions 160-218 and 743-854 dominated among vaccine-associated CD4 TCRs spanning spike. A mostly white British donor set with more females was recruited, and clonal diversity was possibly underestimated. The study found Spike-specific TCR breadth and depth rose after two AZD1222 doses.

This chain joins TRBV19 and TRBJ1-2; 9 bases are a match to TRBD1. This TCR derives from an adult in good health. Sample: peripheral blood, taken on day 0 of MenACWY control vaccination. The DNA of the CDR3 is TGTGCCAGTACTCCGGGACAGGGTTATGGTGGCTACACCTTC. Protein sequence: CASTPGQGYGGYTF. The full variable domain, its missing parts supplied by reference TRBV19 and TRBJ1-2, is DGGITQSPKYLFRKEGQNVTLSCEQNLNHDAMYWYRQDPGQGLRLIYYSQIVNDFQKGDIAEGYSVSREKKESFPLTVTSAQKNPTAFYLCASTPGQGYGGYTFGSGTRLTVV.